The clone carrying this T cell receptor beta chain was counted a few times. These data belong to a study of T-cell memory formation after mild COVID-19. Each CDR3 protein is one row after TCRdb ran MiXCR on the 5' RACE reads. Of hundreds of thousands of distinct CDR3 sequences detected, about a sixth appear once; the ten largest clones hold around 20%. V lost 1 base, J lost 4 bases, and 19 bases lay in between. CDR1 and CDR2 (germline): SGHAT, FQNNGV. This CDR3 is built from 17 residues. The rearrangement uses TRBV11-2 and TRBJ1-2, with unresolved D. Sequencing was done on a sample of PBMCs or a T cell subset sorted from them (not recorded which). This receptor was identified in a man aged 18 to 29 who had mild COVID-19 (a few samples of this study predate the infection). Cell type and time point are not known. The CDR3 is CASSLVSGGRDAYGYTF. The CDR3 DNA reads as TGTGCCAGCAGCTTAGTGTCGGGCGGGAGGGATGCCTATGGCTACACCTTC.